The rows below give T cell receptor beta chains drawn from one sample of a study of CD8+ T cells in alopecia areata. Sequencing used immunoSEQ multiplex PCR; TCRdb keeps in-frame clones, though not all of them. This table has more than 95,000 clones, 65% to 90% appearing once. The specimen was CD8+ T cells sorted from blood, collected between weeks 30 and 35, from a patient treated with tofacitinib. These receptors came from a human donor with alopecia areata. The CDR3 runs from the conserved cysteine through the conserved F or W. D genes are given only for firm matches. The size field is filled for only some rows; it gives once, few, many or a size class.

V gene	D gene	clone size	J gene	CDR3 DNA	CDR3 protein
TRBV27	NA	NA	TRBJ1-5	TGTGCCAGCAGTTTACTGGTGAGTCAGCCCCAGCATTTT	CASSLLVSQPQHF
TRBV5-4	NA	NA	TRBJ2-3	TGTGCCAGCAGCTTGGTGGGCGGGATTAGCACAGATACGCAGTATTTT	CASSLVGGISTDTQYF
TRBV9	NA	NA	TRBJ1-1	TGTGCCAGCAGCCCGCCCTCGGGGGATGCTTTCTTT	CASSPPSGDAFF
TRBV7-9	NA	NA	TRBJ2-7	TGTGCCAGCAGCTTAGTATCGGTCGTGGACGAGCAGTACTTC	CASSLVSVVDEQYF
TRBV5-1	NA	NA	TRBJ1-1	TGCGCCAGCAGCTTGGCCGACGAGCCCGGCGCAGGGAACACTGAAGCTTTCTTT	CASSLADEPGAGNTEAFF
TRBV2	NA	NA	TRBJ2-7	TGTGCCAGCTCCACCCAGGGGAGCGGAGAGCAGTACTTC	CASSTQGSGEQYF
TRBV5-1	NA	NA	TRBJ2-7	TGCGCCAGCAGCCCATTACCAGCGAGTGAGCAGTACTTC	CASSPLPASEQYF
TRBV4-1	NA	NA	TRBJ2-2	TGCGCCAGCGGAGGGGAGGCAGGTCCCACCGGGGAGCTGTTTTTT	CASGGEAGPTGELFF
TRBV2	NA	NA	TRBJ2-1	TGTGCCAGCACGGGGCGGATAGACAATGAGCAGTTCTTC	CASTGRIDNEQFF
TRBV4-1	NA	NA	TRBJ2-4	TGCGCCAGCAGCCAAGTTCCCGACAAAAACATTCAGTACTTC	CASSQVPDKNIQYF
TRBV29-1	NA	NA	TRBJ2-7	TGCAGCGTTGACGTCTACGAGCAGTACTTC	CSVDVYEQYF
TRBV6-5	NA	NA	TRBJ2-7	TGTGCCAGCAGAGATACTAGTCCCAGCTCCTACGAGCAGTACTTC	CASRDTSPSSYEQYF
TRBV2	NA	NA	TRBJ1-1	TGTGCCAGGGGGGTCAAGGACACTGAAGCTTTCTTT	CARGVKDTEAFF
TRBV6-5	NA	NA	TRBJ2-1	TGTGCCAGCAGTGAAGGGGGAAATGAGCAGTTCTTC	CASSEGGNEQFF
TRBV6-5	TRBD1	once	TRBJ2-7	TGTGCCAGCAGCGACAGGGGACAGGGCCGCTACGAGCAGTACTTC	CASSDRGQGRYEQYF
TRBV6-5	NA	NA	TRBJ1-3	TGTGCCAGCACCTCGGGGATCTCTGGAAACACCATATATTTT	CASTSGISGNTIYF
TRBV29-1	NA	NA	TRBJ2-3	TGCAGCGTTGAAGATGGGGCGCAGTATTTT	CSVEDGAQYF
TRBV27	TRBD1	NA	TRBJ2-7	TGTGCCAGCAGTTCCCTGGGACAGGGAAACGAGCAGTACTTC	CASSSLGQGNEQYF
TRBV7-8	NA	few	TRBJ2-1	TGTGCCAGCAGCTCCTTCGTTGGGGGGGAGCAGTTCTTC	CASSSFVGGEQFF
TRBV9	TRBD2	NA	TRBJ2-7	TGTGCCAGCAGCGTAGGTAGCGGGAGAAAATCCTACGAGCAGTACTTC	CASSVGSGRKSYEQYF
TRBV9	NA	once	TRBJ2-3	TGTGCCAGCAGCGTAGAGTCAGATACGCAGTATTTT	CASSVESDTQYF
TRBV15	TRBD1	NA	TRBJ1-2	TGTGCCACCAGCAACCGACAGGGTCATGGCTACACCTTC	CATSNRQGHGYTF
TRBV30	TRBD1	once	TRBJ2-1	TGTGCCTGGACTCTTGGGACAGGAGGGGGCAATGAGCAGTTCTTC	CAWTLGTGGGNEQFF
TRBV27	NA	NA	TRBJ2-1	TGTGCCAGCAGTTTGGGGATAGGGCAGTTCTTC	CASSLGIGQFF
TRBV4-1	NA	NA	TRBJ2-7	TGCGCCAGCAGCCCCCAGCAACAAACAGGGTACGAGCAGTACTTC	CASSPQQQTGYEQYF
TRBV7-2	TRBD2	NA	TRBJ2-7	TGTGCCAGCAGCTTATCTAGCGGGAGGGCCTTTGCCTACGAGCAGTACTTC	CASSLSSGRAFAYEQYF
TRBV12-5	NA	NA	TRBJ2-2	TGTGCTAGTGGCCTGTCTGGGGAGCTGTTTTTT	CASGLSGELFF
TRBV29-1	NA	NA	TRBJ2-7	TGCAGCGTTGAAGAGGTGGCTACCTACGAGCAGTACTTC	CSVEEVATYEQYF
TRBV30	NA	NA	TRBJ1-1	TGTGCCTGGAGACAGGGCATTTTTGAAGCTTTCTTT	CAWRQGIFEAFF
TRBV4-1	NA	NA	TRBJ2-1	TGCGCCAGCAGCCGCTACAGCAATGAGCAGTTCTTC	CASSRYSNEQFF
TRBV7-6	TRBD1	NA	TRBJ2-1	TGTGCCAGCAGCTTAGAGCCGGGACAGGGGGCCTATGAGCAGTTCTTC	CASSLEPGQGAYEQFF
TRBV7-9	TRBD1	NA	TRBJ2-2	TGTGCCAGCCAAATCCGGGACAGCAACACCGGGGAGCTGTTTTTT	CASQIRDSNTGELFF
TRBV29-1	NA	NA	TRBJ2-2	TGCAGCGTTGCCAGTGCGAACACCGGGGAGCTGTTTTTT	CSVASANTGELFF
TRBV4-1	TRBD1	NA	TRBJ1-5	TGCGCCAGCAGCCAAGGGGGGACAGGCCTGGGCCTTAATCAGCCCCAGCATTTT	CASSQGGTGLGLNQPQHF
TRBV4-2	TRBD2	NA	TRBJ2-1	TGTGCCAGCAGCCAAGATGGGCCTAGCGGGAGGGAGGGACCTCAATGGGGGATATACAATGAGCAGTTCTTC	CASSQDGPSGREGPQWGIYNEQFF
TRBV29-1	NA	NA	TRBJ2-7	TGCAGCGTTGTCTCTCTCGACCGCGGCGAGCAGTACTTC	CSVVSLDRGEQYF
TRBV6-1	NA	NA	TRBJ2-1	TGTGCCAGTGCAGACACAGTCTACAATGAGCAGTTCTTC	CASADTVYNEQFF
TRBV19	TRBD2	NA	TRBJ2-1	TGTGCCAGTCAAGAAATAGCGGGAGAGTCCTACAATGAGCAGTTCTTC	CASQEIAGESYNEQFF
TRBV23-1	TRBD1	few	TRBJ2-2	TGCGCCAGCCATCAGGGGGCAGACACCGGGGAGCTGTTTTTT	CASHQGADTGELFF
TRBV6-1	NA	NA	TRBJ2-7	TGTGCCAGCATGGGTTTGGACTACGAGCAGTACTTC	CASMGLDYEQYF